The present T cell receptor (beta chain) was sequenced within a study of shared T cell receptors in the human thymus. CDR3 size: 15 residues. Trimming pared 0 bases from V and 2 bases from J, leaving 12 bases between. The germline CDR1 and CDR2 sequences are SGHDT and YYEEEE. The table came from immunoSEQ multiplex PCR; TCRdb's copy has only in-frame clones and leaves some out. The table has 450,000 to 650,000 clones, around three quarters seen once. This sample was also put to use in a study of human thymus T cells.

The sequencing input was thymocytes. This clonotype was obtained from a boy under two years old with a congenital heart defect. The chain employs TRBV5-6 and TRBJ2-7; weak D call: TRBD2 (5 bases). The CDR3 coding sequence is TGTGCCAGCAGCTTGGCTGGCAGGACTCCCTACGAGCAGTACTTC. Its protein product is CASSLAGRTPYEQYF.